The 18 T cell receptor beta chains in this list originate from one sample, sequenced in a study of shared clonotypes between healthy human individuals. Produced via immunoSEQ multiplex PCR; TCRdb's table is partial and in-frame only. This sample carries around 100,000 clones, about 70% of them seen once, and the ten largest clones take around 24%. Source material: memory CD8+ T cells sorted from blood. Subset reported: CD45RO+ cells pooled with CCR7-negative TemRA cells. The receptors shown here come from a woman aged 25 to 39 in good health.

The V call is TRBV7-9, the J call TRBJ1-1; D is unresolved. The CDR3 consists of 14 residues. Trimming stripped 4 bases from V and 0 bases from J, with 9 bases between. The germline V gene encodes CDR1 SEHNR and CDR2 FQNEAQ (reference sequence). The DNA for the CDR3 is TGTGCCAGCAGCTCCAGCAGGATGAACACTGAAGCTTTCTTT. It yields the protein CASSSSRMNTEAFF.

The chain recombines TRBV2 with TRBJ2-1; 14 bases map to TRBD2. CDR1 and CDR2 from the germline V gene are SNHLY and FYNNEI. The CDR3 runs 14 residues. The junction had 7 bases not matched to a gene; V was cut back by 8 bases and J by 10 bases. The CDR3 nucleotides read TGTGCCAGCGAGAAGACTAGCGGGAGGGGGGAGCAGTTCTTC. Residues: CASEKTSGRGEQFF.

The chain combines TRBV27 with TRBJ2-3, with TRBD2 as a possible D gene (6 bases). Looked up from germline, CDR1 is MNHEY and CDR2 is SMNVEV (reference sequence). The CDR3 spans 15 residues. The V end was cut by 5 bases, the J end by 5 bases, with 17 bases between. CDR3 coding DNA: TGTGCCAGCAGTCTAACGGGACTCGAGGTAGATACGCAGTATTTT. Encoded protein: CASSLTGLEVDTQYF.

Within the sample, this clone is medium-sized. The chain recombines TRBV6-1 with TRBJ2-7, with D maybe TRBD2 (5 bases). Germline V gene data show CDR1 as MNHNS and CDR2 as SASEGT. The V end lost 6 bases, the J end lost 0 bases, and 15 bases lay between the germline ends. This CDR3 is 15 amino acids long. The CDR3 DNA follows: TGTGCCAGCAGCCAAGAGGGCGCTAGCTCCTACGAGCAGTACTTC. Protein: CASSQEGASSYEQYF.

The CDR3 DNA reads as TGTGCCAGCGCCCGCGGACGAATCTTCAACGAGCAGTACTTC. Amino acid sequence: CASARGRIFNEQYF. The rearrangement links TRBV27 to TRBJ2-7, with D unresolved. Germline CDR1 reads MNHEY; CDR2 reads SMNVEV (reference sequence). The length of the CDR3 is 14 residues. V was cut by 8 bases and J by 5 bases, with 19 bases left in between.

This chain links TRBV19 with TRBJ2-5, with 10 positions matching TRBD2. CDR1 is LNHDA and CDR2 is SQIVND in the germline V gene (reference sequence). With V trimmed by 5 bases and J by 5 bases, 11 bases remained unmatched. The CDR3 runs 16 residues. The CDR3 region has the DNA TGTGCCAGTAGTTTTTCTAGCGGGAGAGGTCAGGAGACCCAGTACTTC. It specifies CASSFSSGRGQETQYF.

The rearrangement joins TRBV28 to TRBJ1-5, with D unclear. Trimming removed 5 bases at V and 0 bases at J, with 8 bases between. The length of the CDR3 is 14 residues. The germline V gene has CDR1 MDHEN and CDR2 SYDVKM. CDR3 nucleotide sequence: TGTGCCAGCAGTGTCAGTTATAGCAATCAGCCCCAGCATTTT. Its translation is CASSVSYSNQPQHF.

This rearrangement joins TRBV9 to TRBJ1-2; 7 bases map to TRBD1. V lost 3 bases and J lost 8; bases outside the gene matches: 25. Germline CDR1 is SGDLS and CDR2 is YYNGEE. This CDR3 comprises 19 residues. The CDR3, as DNA: TGTGCCAGCAGCGCCCGCAGGGACAGCGGGCATTGGGGATCGGAGGGCTACACCTTC. It codes for CASSARRDSGHWGSEGYTF.

This clone was found once. This chain connects TRBV6-1 to TRBJ2-7; D ambiguous. V lost 1 base, J lost 0 bases, and 10 bases lay in between. The CDR3 sequence is 15 residues long. Germline V gives CDR1 MNHNS, CDR2 SASEGT. CDR3 amino acids: CASSEGSYYSYEQYF. CDR3 nucleotide sequence: TGTGCCAGCAGTGAAGGTTCCTACTACTCCTACGAGCAGTACTTC.

The genes are TRBV7-8 and TRBJ1-5, with 7 bases lining up with TRBD1. The CDR3 spans 13 residues. From germline, CDR1 is SGHVS and CDR2 FQNEAQ. V gave up 5 bases and J gave up 7 bases; unmatched junction bases: 5. The CDR3 protein is CASSARGDQPQHF. DNA for the CDR3: TGTGCCAGCAGCGCCAGGGGGGACCAGCCCCAGCATTTT.

The chain is built from TRBV6-4 and TRBJ1-2; D gene unclear. The CDR3 extends over 13 amino acids. Trimming took 3 bases from V and 0 from J, leaving 5 bases between them. CDR1 and CDR2 (germline): MRHNA, SNTAGT. This CDR3 reads CASSEQPNYGYTF. The DNA for the CDR3 is TGTGCCAGCAGTGAGCAGCCTAACTATGGCTACACCTTC.

The chain is built from TRBV27 and TRBJ1-2; TRBD1 is a possible D gene (5 bases). Trimming shortened V by 7 bases and J by 8 bases, and 20 bases separated the two germline ends. CDR1 is MNHEY, CDR2 SMNVEV, per germline (reference sequence). This CDR3 region has 14 residues. The CDR3: CASKNPGPLNGYTF. CDR3 DNA: TGTGCCAGCAAAAATCCGGGACCTCTTAACGGCTACACCTTC.

For this clone: Being one base from a much bigger clone, this may be a read error. The chain links TRBV6-4 to TRBJ2-1; D perhaps matches TRBD1 (5 bases). The germline V and J ends were trimmed by 0 bases and 11 bases, with 11 bases remaining between them. The CDR3 is made up of 13 amino acids. Germline CDR1 reads MRHNA; CDR2 reads SNTAGT. CDR3 bases: TGTGCCAGCAGTGACTCGAGTCAGGGTAAGCAGTTCTTC. Encoded protein: CASSDSSQGKQFF.

The V call is TRBV13, the J call TRBJ1-3; tentative D call: TRBD1 (5 bases). Germline V gene data show CDR1 as PRHDT and CDR2 as FYEKMQ (reference sequence). With 5 bases removed from V and 2 bases from J, the gap between germline ends came to 16 bases. The CDR3 runs 16 residues. CDR3 region: CASSRYFEGPGNTIYF. CDR3 nucleotide sequence: TGTGCCAGCAGCCGCTATTTTGAGGGGCCTGGAAACACCATATATTTT.

The V and J genes are TRBV27 and TRBJ2-1; D uncertain. Germline CDR1 and CDR2: MNHEY and SMNVEV (reference sequence). CDR3 length equals 14 residues. V was cut by 5 bases and J by 5 bases, with 13 bases left in between. The CDR3 region is CASSPGPGHNEQFF. CDR3 coding DNA: TGTGCCAGCAGTCCCGGGCCGGGTCACAATGAGCAGTTCTTC.

The CDR3 DNA is TGTGCCAGCAGCTTAGCGCAAGGGGACCCACATTACTATGGCTACACCTTC. This encodes CASSLAQGDPHYYGYTF. The rearrangement links TRBV7-9 to TRBJ1-2; a possible D gene is TRBD1 (5 bases). The V end lost 0 bases, the J end lost 3 bases, and 17 bases lay between the germline ends. The germline gives CDR1 SEHNR, CDR2 FQNEAQ (reference sequence). This CDR3 is 17 amino acids long. The entire variable domain, with the rest obtained from reference TRBV7-9 and TRBJ1-2, is as follows: DTGVSQNPRHKITKRGQNVTFRCDPISEHNRLYWYRQTLGQGPEFLTYFQNEAQLEKSRLLSDRFSAERPKGSFSTLEIQRTEQGDSAMYLCASSLAQGDPHYYGYTFGSGTRLTVV.

This chain links TRBV27 with TRBJ1-1, with D unresolved. In germline, CDR1 is MNHEY, CDR2 SMNVEV (reference sequence). The CDR3 has 14 residues. V lost 5 bases and J lost 4, with 14 bases in between. This chain's CDR3 is CASSPLKGGTEAFF. The CDR3 nucleotides are TGTGCCAGCAGTCCATTAAAGGGCGGCACTGAAGCTTTCTTT.

The chain couples TRBV15 to TRBJ2-3; TRBD1 might be the D (6 bases). The CDR3 length is 15 residues. Germline V CDR1 and CDR2: LNHNV, YYDKDF (reference sequence). The V and J ends lost 6 bases and 4 bases respectively, with 17 bases between them. Written as DNA, the CDR3 is TGTGCCACCAGTAATAGACGAACAGGGCCAGATACGCAGTATTTT. Its protein product is CATSNRRTGPDTQYF.